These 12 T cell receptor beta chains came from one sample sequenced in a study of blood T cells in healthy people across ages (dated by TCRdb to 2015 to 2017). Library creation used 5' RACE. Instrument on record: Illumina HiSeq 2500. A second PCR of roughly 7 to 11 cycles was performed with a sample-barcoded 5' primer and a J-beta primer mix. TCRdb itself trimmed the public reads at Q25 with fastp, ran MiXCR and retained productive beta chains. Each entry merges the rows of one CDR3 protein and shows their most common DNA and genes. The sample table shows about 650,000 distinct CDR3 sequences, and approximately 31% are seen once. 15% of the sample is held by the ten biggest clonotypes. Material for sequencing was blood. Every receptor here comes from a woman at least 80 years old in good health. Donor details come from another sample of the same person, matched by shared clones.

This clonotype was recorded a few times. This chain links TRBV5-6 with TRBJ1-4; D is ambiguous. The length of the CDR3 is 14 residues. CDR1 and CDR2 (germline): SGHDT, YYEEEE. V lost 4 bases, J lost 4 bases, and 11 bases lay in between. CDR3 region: CASSLYRHNEKLFF. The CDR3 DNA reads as TGTGCCAGCAGCCTATACAGACATAATGAAAAACTGTTTTTT.

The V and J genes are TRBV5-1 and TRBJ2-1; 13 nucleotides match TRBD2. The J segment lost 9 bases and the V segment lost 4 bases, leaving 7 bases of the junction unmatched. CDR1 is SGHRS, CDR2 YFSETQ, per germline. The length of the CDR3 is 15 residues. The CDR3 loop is CASSLTSGGFGEQFF. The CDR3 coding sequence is TGCGCCAGCAGCCTGACTAGCGGGGGGTTTGGTGAGCAGTTCTTC.

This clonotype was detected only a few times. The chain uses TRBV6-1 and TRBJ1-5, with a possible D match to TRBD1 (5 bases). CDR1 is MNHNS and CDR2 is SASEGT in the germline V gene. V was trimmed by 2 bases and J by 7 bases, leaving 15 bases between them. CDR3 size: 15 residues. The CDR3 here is CASSELTGVGQPQHF. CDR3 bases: TGTGCCAGCAGTGAACTTACAGGTGTAGGACAGCCCCAGCATTTT.

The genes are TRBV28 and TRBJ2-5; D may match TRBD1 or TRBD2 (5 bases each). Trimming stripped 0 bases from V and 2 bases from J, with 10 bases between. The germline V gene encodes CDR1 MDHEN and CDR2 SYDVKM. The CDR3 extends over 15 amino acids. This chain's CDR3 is CASSLWAGRQETQYF. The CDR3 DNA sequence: TGTGCCAGCAGTTTATGGGCAGGGAGACAAGAGACCCAGTACTTC.

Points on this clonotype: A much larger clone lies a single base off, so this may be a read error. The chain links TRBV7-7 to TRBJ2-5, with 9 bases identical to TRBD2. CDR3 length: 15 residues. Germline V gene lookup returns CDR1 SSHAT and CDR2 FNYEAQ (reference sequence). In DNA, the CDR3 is TGTGCTAGCAGCTTGAGCGGGGGGATCGTAGAGACCCAGTACTTC. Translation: CASSLSGGIVETQYF.

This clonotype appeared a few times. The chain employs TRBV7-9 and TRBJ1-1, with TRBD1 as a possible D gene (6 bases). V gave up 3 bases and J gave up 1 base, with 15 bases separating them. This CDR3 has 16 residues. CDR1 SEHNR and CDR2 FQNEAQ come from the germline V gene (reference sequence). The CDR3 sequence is CASSFPQGGKNTEAFF. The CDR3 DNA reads TGTGCCAGCAGCTTTCCCCAAGGGGGAAAGAACACTGAAGCTTTCTTT. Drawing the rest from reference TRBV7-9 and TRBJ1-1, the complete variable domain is DTGVSQNPRHKITKRGQNVTFRCDPISEHNRLYWYRQTLGQGPEFLTYFQNEAQLEKSRLLSDRFSAERPKGSFSTLEIQRTEQGDSAMYLCASSFPQGGKNTEAFFGQGTRLTVV.

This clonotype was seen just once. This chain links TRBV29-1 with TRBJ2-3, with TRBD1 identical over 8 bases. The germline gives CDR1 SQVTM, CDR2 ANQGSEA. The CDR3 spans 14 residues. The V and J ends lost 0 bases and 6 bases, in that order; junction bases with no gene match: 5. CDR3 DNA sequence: TGCAGCGTTGAAGATCAGGACAGGGTTGATACGCAGTATTTT. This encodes CSVEDQDRVDTQYF.

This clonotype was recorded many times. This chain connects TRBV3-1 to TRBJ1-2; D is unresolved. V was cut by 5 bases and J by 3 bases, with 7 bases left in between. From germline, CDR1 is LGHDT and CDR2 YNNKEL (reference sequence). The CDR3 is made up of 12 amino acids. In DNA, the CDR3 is TGTGCCAGCAGCTTCAAAGACTATGGCTACACCTTC. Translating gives CASSFKDYGYTF. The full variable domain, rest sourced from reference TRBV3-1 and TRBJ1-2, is DTAVSQTPKYLVTQMGNDKSIKCEQNLGHDTMYWYKQDSKKFLKIMFSYNNKELIINETVPNRFSPKSPDKAHLNLHINSLELGDSAVYFCASSFKDYGYTFGSGTRLTVV.

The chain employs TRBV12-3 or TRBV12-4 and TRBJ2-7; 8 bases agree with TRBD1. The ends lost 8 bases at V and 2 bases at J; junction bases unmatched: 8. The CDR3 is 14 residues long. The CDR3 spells CASASRTGTYEQYF. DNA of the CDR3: TGTGCCAGCGCCTCCCGGACAGGGACCTACGAGCAGTACTTC.

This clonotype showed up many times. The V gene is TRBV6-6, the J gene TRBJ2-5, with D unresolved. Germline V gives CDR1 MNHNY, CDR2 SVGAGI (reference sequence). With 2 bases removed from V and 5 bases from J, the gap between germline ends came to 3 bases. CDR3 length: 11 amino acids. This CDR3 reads CASSYAETQYF. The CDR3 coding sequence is TGTGCCAGCAGTTACGCGGAGACCCAGTACTTC.

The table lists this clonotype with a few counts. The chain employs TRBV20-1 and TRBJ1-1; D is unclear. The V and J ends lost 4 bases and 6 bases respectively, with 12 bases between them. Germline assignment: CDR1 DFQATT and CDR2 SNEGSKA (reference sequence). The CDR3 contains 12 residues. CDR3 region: CSAIAGSPEAFF. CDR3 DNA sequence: TGCAGTGCTATCGCGGGGAGTCCTGAAGCTTTCTTT.

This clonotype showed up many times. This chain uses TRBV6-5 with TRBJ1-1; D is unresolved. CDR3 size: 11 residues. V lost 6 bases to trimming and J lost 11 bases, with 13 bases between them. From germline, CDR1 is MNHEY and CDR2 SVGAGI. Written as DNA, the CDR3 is TGTGCCAGCAGCCAGCACGGTGTGGCTTTCTTT. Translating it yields CASSQHGVAFF.